Given below is one T cell receptor beta chain in context. Its antigen is unknown. One base away there is no much larger clone; base qualities are not given. A distance of 22 bases separates the germline ends of V and J, which lose 3 bases and 8 bases respectively. Spanning cysteine to phenylalanine, the CDR3 consists of 17 amino acids. Just CDR3 DNA is preserved here, 51 bases in frame from base 1. The germline V gene supplies CDR1 MGHDK and CDR2 SYGVNS. TCR beta CDR3 regions were sequenced from DNA using the immunoSEQ Assay. As for the authors' bioinformatics: To compute T cell density, TCR beta template counts were normalized to usable DNA, which was estimated by amplifying housekeeping genes. Richness was estimated with the preseqR package, extrapolating to 400,000 templates for PBMC samples and 120,000 templates for tissue samples. Clonality was taken to be one minus Pielou's evenness. Differential abundance testing on productive amino-acid clonotypes, with a minimum total count of 5 and an alpha of 0.1, was used to identify tissue-enriched TCRs. The Jaccard Index and the Morisita Overlap Index were used to quantify repertoire overlap between compartments. GLIPH grouped TCR beta CDR3s together with public tetramer-defined viral CDR3s, and a viral motif had to include at least three viral sequences and also show V-gene enrichment. TCRdb mirrors the immuneACCESS table, restricted to in-frame sequences. Some clones are absent from its copies; in checked studies, under half trace to an unresolved V gene, and the reason for the others is unknown. The V and J calls and clone size were taken over from that table, and D and trimming were inferred from the DNA. The sample data list 38,000 or so clones, and under 90% of these were observed just once. In total, the top ten clones hold around 7.5% of the sample.

The source of the sample is a study of T cells in localized non-small cell lung cancer (dated by TCRdb to 2018 to 2021). Looking at the study overall: T cell repertoires of 200 to 250 early-stage NSCLC patients were analyzed, with tumors being compared against uninvolved tumor-adjacent lungs. The cohort was made up of roughly 250 treatment-naive NSCLC patients whose localized lung tumors had been resected. The mean age of the NSCLC patients was roughly 70 years, with 130 or so men and 95 to 110 women. The study at large found these results: Because the study design was exploratory, TCR variables were selected using unadjusted p-values without false-discovery rate correction. A median of about 53 of the top 100 tumor clones were detected in paired uninvolved adjacent lung, and some 28 of these tumor clones were also found among the top 100 clones of the paired uninvolved adjacent lung. Higher blood T cell density associated with longer overall survival, while higher adjacent-lung clonality associated with shorter survival. Uninvolved tumor-adjacent lung showed the highest T cell clonality, higher than tumor, which suggests more focused antigenic responses in the uninvolved tumor-adjacent lung. Because multi-region tumor sequencing was not done, intratumor heterogeneity could not be ruled out.

At diagnosis, tumor, uninvolved tumor-adjacent lung and peripheral blood were collected and then preserved as a mix of FFPE and fresh-frozen material. For TCR repertoire profiling, blood samples were analyzed in the form of peripheral blood mononuclear cells. This material consisted of peripheral blood mononuclear cells, taken before any cancer treatment. Rearrangement joined TRBV25-1 to TRBJ1-4; TRBD1 could be the D gene, as 6 bases match. This receptor was taken from a male donor older than 55 with stage II lung adenocarcinoma. This receptor carries the CDR3 CASSDSMPTWGTEKLFF. In nucleotide form, the sequence is TGTGCCAGCAGTGATAGTATGCCGACTTGGGGGACAGAAAAACTGTTTTTT.